This T cell receptor (beta chain) is from a study of blood T cell repertoires in COVID-19. Study information: Samples taken during acute and convalescent COVID-19 were collected in the United States, Italy and Spain. PBMCs, B-cell-depleted T cells, or T cells provided the cDNA or gDNA that made up the material.

V lost 5 bases and J lost 2; bases outside the gene matches: 15. Germline V lookup: CDR1 PRHDT, CDR2 FYEKMQ (reference sequence). This CDR3 comprises 17 residues. Study processing details: Estimated nucleated cell counts came from reference gene primer amplification. The table came from immunoSEQ multiplex PCR; TCRdb's copy has only in-frame clones and leaves some out. V, J and clone size are taken as reported in that table, and D and trimming were inferred from the DNA itself. This sample has about 250,000 clones, with 88% found just once. The TCR sequence derives from a woman in her 30s with COVID-19, enrolled during active disease. The rearrangement joins TRBV13 to TRBJ2-7; the match to TRBD1 covers 7 bases. The material sequenced was peripheral blood. The CDR3: CASSNDRDRSYTYEQYF. The CDR3 bases are TGTGCCAGCAGCAATGACAGGGATCGGTCGTATACCTACGAGCAGTACTTC.